The 25 T cell receptor beta chains presented below share a single source sample, sequenced in a study of cytomegalovirus exposure and HLA in healthy donors. Generated by immunoSEQ multiplex PCR, the TCRdb table keeps only in-frame clones and is missing some. The sample gives roughly 310,000 clones, roughly 86% of which show up once; about 0.96% is in the top ten. The sequenced material came from PBMCs. The receptors originated from a man younger than 40 in good health and CMV-seronegative.

This clone has more than one count but fewer than ten. This rearrangement joins TRBV19 to TRBJ2-1; D perhaps matches TRBD2 (5 bases). The germline V and J ends were trimmed by 6 bases and 9 bases, with 15 bases remaining between them. This CDR3 spans 13 amino acids. Germline CDR1 is LNHDA and CDR2 is SQIVND (reference sequence). As DNA, the CDR3 is TGTGCCAGTAGCCGGGAAGGCTTGGGTGAGCAGTTCTTC. Protein sequence: CASSREGLGEQFF.

This rearrangement joins TRBV6-1 to TRBJ2-2; possible D gene TRBD2, 6 bases. Between the trimmed V and J ends, which lost 7 bases and 7 bases, there was a span of 16 bases. There are 14 residues in the CDR3. CDR1 MNHNS and CDR2 SASEGT come from the germline V gene. DNA of the CDR3: TGTGCCAGCATTACATTTGACGGGGGCGGGGAGCTGTTTTTT. Protein: CASITFDGGGELFF.

This clone was observed a few times. This sequence joins TRBV2 and TRBJ2-7; D is perhaps TRBD1 (6 bases). The CDR3 spans 15 residues. Trimming removed 1 base at V and 7 bases at J, with 17 bases between. CDR1 and CDR2 from the germline V gene are SNHLY and FYNNEI. The CDR3 reads CASSEVQNRVGEQYF. CDR3 sequence (DNA): TGTGCCAGCAGTGAAGTCCAAAACAGGGTGGGGGAGCAGTACTTC.

The J gene is TRBJ2-3, the V gene TRBV27; TRBD2 aligns across 11 bases. This CDR3 contains 15 residues. CDR1 is MNHEY, CDR2 SMNVEV, per germline (reference sequence). The ends lost 5 bases at V and 6 bases at J; junction bases unmatched: 7. The DNA for the CDR3 is TGTGCCAGCAGTATTTCAAGGACTAGCGGGGATACGCAGTATTTT. Translating gives CASSISRTSGDTQYF.

The chain has TRBV4-1 and TRBJ1-5, with D maybe TRBD1 (6 bases). Germline CDR1 reads MGHRA; CDR2 reads YSYEKL. The CDR3 has 15 amino acids. Trimming stripped 4 bases from V and 2 bases from J, with 12 bases between. The DNA for the CDR3 is TGCGCCAGCAGCCGGGGACATTCAGGCAATCAGCCCCAGCATTTT. It specifies CASSRGHSGNQPQHF.

The chain uses TRBV13 and TRBJ2-7; a weak D match, TRBD2 (6 bases). The V end was cut by 9 bases, the J end by 4 bases, with 16 bases between. Per the germline V gene, CDR1 is PRHDT and CDR2 is FYEKMQ (reference sequence). The CDR3 runs to 13 residues. CDR3 bases: TGTGCCAGTACGGGGCCTCGGGGGTACGAGCAGTACTTC. Amino acid sequence: CASTGPRGYEQYF.

The V gene is TRBV14, the J gene TRBJ2-7; D perhaps matches TRBD1 (6 bases). The CDR3 runs 15 residues. Trimming removed 4 bases at V and 3 bases at J, with 16 bases between. Germline V CDR1 and CDR2: SGHDN, FVKESK. CDR3 sequence: CASSPRPTGYYEQYF. DNA for the CDR3: TGTGCCAGCAGCCCGCGACCGACAGGCTACTACGAGCAGTACTTC.

V is TRBV11-2 and J is TRBJ2-3; possibly TRBD1 for D (5 bases). This CDR3 comprises 14 residues. Germline-derived CDR1 and CDR2 are SGHAT and FQNNGV. V gave up 2 bases and J gave up 0 bases, with 6 bases separating them. The CDR3 loop reads CASSLQGSTDTQYF. CDR3 DNA sequence: TGTGCCAGCAGCTTACAGGGCAGCACAGATACGCAGTATTTT.

This clone showed up just a few times. The chain has TRBV4-2 and TRBJ1-1; D is unclear. Trimming cost V 0 bases and J 0 bases, with 5 bases left between them. Germline V lookup: CDR1 LGHNA, CDR2 YNFKEQ. The CDR3 spans 14 residues. CDR3 in amino acids: CASSQDFMNTEAFF. CDR3 in DNA: TGTGCCAGCAGCCAAGATTTCATGAACACTGAAGCTTTCTTT.

This chain uses TRBV19 with TRBJ2-7; the D gene is possibly TRBD2 (6 bases). Trimming took 2 bases from V and 3 from J, leaving 14 bases between them. From germline, CDR1 is LNHDA and CDR2 SQIVND (reference sequence). This CDR3 is 15 amino acids long. CDR3 in DNA: TGTGCCAGTAGTATAAAGGGCGGGGCCAGCTACGAGCAGTACTTC. Its translation is CASSIKGGASYEQYF.

The chain links TRBV6-5 to TRBJ2-2, with 8 bases that match TRBD2. This CDR3 spans 15 amino acids. V gave up 4 bases and J gave up 6 bases; unmatched junction bases: 7. Per the germline V gene, CDR1 is MNHEY and CDR2 is SVGAGI. As DNA, the CDR3 is TGTGCCAGCAGTTTGGTCGGGGGGGCCCCCGGGGAGCTGTTTTTT. Translated: CASSLVGGAPGELFF.

In this sample, this clone turned up a few times. The chain has TRBV5-1 and TRBJ2-7; D possibly corresponds to TRBD1 (6 bases). Trimming took 2 bases from V and 7 from J, leaving 10 bases between them. The CDR3 consists of 12 residues. CDR1 is SGHRS and CDR2 is YFSETQ in the germline V gene. The CDR3 bases are TGCGCCAGCAGCTTACAGGGTTGGGAGCAGTACTTC. It yields the protein CASSLQGWEQYF.

The chain is built from TRBV19 and TRBJ1-5; TRBD1 might be the D (5 bases). The CDR3 runs to 16 residues. V gave up 6 bases and J gave up 7 bases, with 22 bases separating them. Germline CDR1 is LNHDA and CDR2 is SQIVND (reference sequence). CDR3 in DNA: TGTGCCAGTAGGAGTATAGGAGGGACCCTCCGGCAGCCCCAGCATTTT. Translated: CASRSIGGTLRQPQHF.

The chain recombines TRBV4-2 with TRBJ2-1, with TRBD2 matching 9 bases. The CDR3 sequence is 17 residues long. Germline loops: CDR1 LGHNA, CDR2 YNFKEQ. Germline trimming cut 0 bases from V and 4 bases from J; bases unmatched to any gene: 7. The CDR3 protein is CASSQDRASGAYNEQFF. CDR3 coding DNA: TGTGCCAGCAGCCAAGATAGGGCTAGCGGGGCTTACAATGAGCAGTTCTTC.

V is TRBV5-1 and J is TRBJ2-7; 8 bases map to TRBD1. The CDR3 totals 16 residues. V lost 0 bases to trimming and J lost 5 bases; unmatched junction nucleotides: 10. Germline assignment: CDR1 SGHRS and CDR2 YFSETQ. DNA of the CDR3: TGCGCCAGCAGCTTGGATCGGGTCGACAGGGGAAACGAGCAGTACTTC. It translates to CASSLDRVDRGNEQYF. Full variable domain (outside the CDR3, taken from reference TRBV5-1 and TRBJ2-7): KAGVTQTPRYLIKTRGQQVTLSCSPISGHRSVSWYQQTPGQGLQFLFEYFSETQRNKGNFPGRFSGRQFSNSRSEMNVSTLELGDSALYLCASSLDRVDRGNEQYFGPGTRLTVT.

This clone turned up a few times. The genes are TRBV30 and TRBJ1-5, with 9 bases lining up with TRBD1. CDR3 length: 13 amino acids. The ends lost 6 bases at V and 6 bases at J; junction bases unmatched: 6. Germline V gene lookup returns CDR1 GTSNPN and CDR2 SVGIG (reference sequence). The CDR3 protein is CACSQQGAQPQHF. CDR3 sequence (DNA): TGTGCCTGCTCGCAACAGGGGGCTCAGCCCCAGCATTTT.

The rearrangement joins TRBV2 to TRBJ2-6; 7 positions agree with TRBD1. There are 16 residues in the CDR3. V trimming: 4 bases; J trimming: 0 bases; junction bases outside the gene matches: 3. Germline values: CDR1 SNHLY, CDR2 FYNNEI. The CDR3: CASSAGTVSGANVLTF. Here the CDR3 DNA reads TGTGCCAGCAGTGCCGGGACAGTCTCTGGGGCCAACGTCCTGACTTTC.

On this clone: One end of the junction varies from germline; a read error may be responsible. The chain carries TRBV11-2 and TRBJ1-4; TRBD1 aligns across 8 bases. The CDR3 length is 19 residues. Germline-derived CDR1 and CDR2 are SGHAT and FQNNGV. Written as DNA, the CDR3 is TGTGCCAGCAGCCTAGAGGGGAGGACAGGGACGTCAACTAATGAAAAACTGTTTTTT. Its translation is CASSLEGRTGTSTNEKLFF.

V usage is TRBV5-1 and J usage is TRBJ1-1; D is ambiguous. V lost 0 bases to trimming and J lost 5 bases, with 8 bases between them. Germline V gene sequence: CDR1 SGHRS, CDR2 YFSETQ. This CDR3 spans 13 amino acids. For the CDR3, the DNA is TGCGCCAGCAGCTTGGCCGTCCAGACTGAAGCTTTCTTT. As protein: CASSLAVQTEAFF.

The gene calls are TRBV19 and TRBJ1-2; 8 bases are shared with TRBD1. The length of the CDR3 is 15 residues. With 6 bases clipped from V and 6 bases from J, the junction kept 12 bases outside the gene matches. The germline gives CDR1 LNHDA, CDR2 SQIVND (reference sequence). CDR3 coding DNA: TGTGCCAGTAGCCGACAGGGGACCGGGATTGATGGCTACACCTTC. Translating gives CASSRQGTGIDGYTF.

The V call is TRBV6-1, the J call TRBJ2-2, with D possibly matching TRBD1 (5 bases). This CDR3 region has 15 residues. With 3 bases removed from V and 2 bases from J, the gap between germline ends came to 10 bases. Germline assignment: CDR1 MNHNS and CDR2 SASEGT. CDR3 residues: CASSERTGNTGELFF. CDR3 bases: TGTGCCAGCAGTGAGAGAACAGGAAACACCGGGGAGCTGTTTTTT.

The V gene is TRBV12-5, the J gene TRBJ1-5; D gene unclear. There are 14 residues in the CDR3. Germline values: CDR1 LGHNT, CDR2 FRNRAP. V was clipped by 6 bases and J by 5 bases, with 14 bases between them. This CDR3 reads CASGPAGSDQPQHF. The CDR3 DNA follows: TGTGCTAGTGGCCCAGCGGGGTCCGATCAGCCCCAGCATTTT.

The rearrangement joins TRBV14 to TRBJ2-3; 11 bases match TRBD2. V dropped 4 bases and J dropped 4; count of bases not matched to a gene: 19. From germline, CDR1 is SGHDN and CDR2 FVKESK. The CDR3 has 20 residues. The CDR3 nucleotides are TGTGCCAGCAGCCGAGGACAGGGCTGGGGACTAGCGGTTTCCCCAGATACGCAGTATTTT. It translates to CASSRGQGWGLAVSPDTQYF.

The chain has TRBV5-4 and TRBJ1-4; 10 positions match TRBD1. CDR3 length: 14 amino acids. J lost 12 bases, V lost 3 bases, and 8 bases had no gene match. Germline V gene data show CDR1 as SGHNT and CDR2 as YYREEE (reference sequence). CDR3 DNA sequence: TGTGCCAGCAGCTCGACAGGGGGCCTTGGGGAACTGTTTTTT. Translation gives CASSSTGGLGELFF.

The chain's CDR3 is CASWRGEEAFF. The CDR3 region has the DNA TGCGCCAGCTGGAGGGGAGAGGAAGCTTTCTTT. The chain combines TRBV5-1 with TRBJ1-1; the D gene is possibly TRBD1 (5 bases). V was shortened by 7 bases and J by 8 bases, with 12 bases between the two germline ends. CDR3 length equals 11 residues. The germline gives CDR1 SGHRS, CDR2 YFSETQ.